This T cell receptor beta chain derives from a study of metastatic and nonmetastatic thyroid tumors. Before thyroid surgery, none of the patients had received any treatment. TCRdb ran MiXCR on the PCR reads. The table includes about 70,000 clones, roughly 18% detected once. The junction had 4 bases not matched to a gene; V was cut back by 0 bases and J by 3 bases. This CDR3 region has 15 residues. In germline, CDR1 is SGHTA, CDR2 FQGTGA. The receptor's source is a female donor with papillary thyroid cancer or a benign thyroid nodule (not recorded which). Some clones in this sample may be carry-over from other donors' samples. The V call is TRBV7-3, the J call TRBJ2-5, with 7 bases lining up with TRBD2. The sample consisted of blood. The CDR3 DNA reads TGTGCCAGCAGCTTAACGCCTGGGACTAAAGAGACCCAGTACTTC. This encodes CASSLTPGTKETQYF. Supplemented by reference TRBV7-3 and TRBJ2-5, the full variable domain reads GAGVSQTPSNKVTEKGKYVELRCDPISGHTALYWYRQSLGQGPEFLIYFQGTGAADDSGLPNDRFFAVRPEGSVSTLKIQRTERGDSAVYLCASSLTPGTKETQYFGPGTRLLVL.